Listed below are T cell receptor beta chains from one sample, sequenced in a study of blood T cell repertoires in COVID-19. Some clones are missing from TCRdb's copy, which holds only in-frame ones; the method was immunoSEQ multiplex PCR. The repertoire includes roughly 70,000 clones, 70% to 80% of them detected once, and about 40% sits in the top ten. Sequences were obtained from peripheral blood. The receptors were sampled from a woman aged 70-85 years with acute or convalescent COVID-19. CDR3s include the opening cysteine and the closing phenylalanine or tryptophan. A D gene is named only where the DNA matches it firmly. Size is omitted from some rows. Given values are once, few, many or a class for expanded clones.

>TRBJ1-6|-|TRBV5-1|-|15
TGCGCCAGCAGCTCTACCCAAACGAGAAATTCACCCCTCCACTTT
CASSSTQTRNSPLHF
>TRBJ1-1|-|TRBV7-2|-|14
TGTGCCAGCAGCTTACGGGGTATCCTCACTGAAGCTTTCTTT
CASSLRGILTEAFF
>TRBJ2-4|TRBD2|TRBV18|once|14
TGTGCCAGCTCACCCGCGGGGGGAGAAAACATTCAGTACTTC
CASSPAGGENIQYF
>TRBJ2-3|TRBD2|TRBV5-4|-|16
TGTGCCAGCAGCTTGGGGACTAGCGGGGGAGTGGATACGCAGTATTTT
CASSLGTSGGVDTQYF
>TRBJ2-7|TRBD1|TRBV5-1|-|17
TGCGCCAGCAGCCGTAAACCTCCAGGGACAGGGGCGGAAGAGCAGTACTTC
CASSRKPPGTGAEEQYF
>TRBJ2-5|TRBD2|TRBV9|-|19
TGTGCCAGCAGCGCCGGACTGGGACTAGCGGGAGGATTGGGGGAGACCCAGTACTTC
CASSAGLGLAGGLGETQYF
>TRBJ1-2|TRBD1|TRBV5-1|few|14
TGCGCCAGCAGCCCCGGGACAGGGAACTATGGCTACACCTTC
CASSPGTGNYGYTF
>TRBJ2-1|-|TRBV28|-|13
TGTGCCAGCAGTCCCGGGTCCTTCAATGAGCAGTTCTTC
CASSPGSFNEQFF
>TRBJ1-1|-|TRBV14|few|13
TGTGCCAGCAGCCAGGCCCACCACACTGAAGCTTTCTTT
CASSQAHHTEAFF
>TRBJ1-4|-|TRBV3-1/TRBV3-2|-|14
TGTGCCAGCAGCCCTGGACAGTTCCTTGAAAAACTGTTTTTT
CASSPGQFLEKLFF
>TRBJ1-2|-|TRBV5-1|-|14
TGCGCCAGCAGCCTCCAGGGGAACAACTATGGCTACACCTTC
CASSLQGNNYGYTF
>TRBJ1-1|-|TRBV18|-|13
TGTGCCACCTCCGAGACAAAGAACACTGAAGCTTTCTTT
CATSETKNTEAFF
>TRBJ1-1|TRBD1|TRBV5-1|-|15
TGCGCCAGCAGCTTGGCCACGACAGGGTCCCTGGGAGCTTTCTTT
CASSLATTGSLGAFF
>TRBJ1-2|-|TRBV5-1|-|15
TGCGCCAGCATCACCCGGCACGAGGTTTGCTATGGCTACACCTTC
CASITRHEVCYGYTF
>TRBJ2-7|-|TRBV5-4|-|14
TGTGCCAGCAGCGAACAGGGGGGGCCCTACGAGCAGTACTTC
CASSEQGGPYEQYF
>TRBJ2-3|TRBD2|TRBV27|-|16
TGTGCCAGCACCCGTTATAGCGGGACGACCACAGATACGCAGTATTTT
CASTRYSGTTTDTQYF
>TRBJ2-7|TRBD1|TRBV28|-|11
TGTGCCACCGGGACAGGGGAAAGTTCGTACTTC
CATGTGESSYF
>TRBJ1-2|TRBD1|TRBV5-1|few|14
TGCGCCAGCAGATTGGCTGTAGGGGGCGATGGCTACACCTTC
CASRLAVGGDGYTF
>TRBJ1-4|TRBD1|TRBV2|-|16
TGTGCCAGCCAAAGACAGGGGGCGAAGGCTAATGAAAAACTGTTTTTT
CASQRQGAKANEKLFF
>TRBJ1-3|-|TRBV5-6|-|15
TGTGCCAGCAGCCCCCGTCGACAGTTTGGAAACACCATATATTTT
CASSPRRQFGNTIYF
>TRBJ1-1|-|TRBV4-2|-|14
TGTGCCAGCAGCCTCGGTTACAGGGACACTGAAGCTTTCTTT
CASSLGYRDTEAFF
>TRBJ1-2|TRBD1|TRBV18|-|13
TGTGCCAGCTCACCAGGACAGGCCTATGGCTACACCTTC
CASSPGQAYGYTF
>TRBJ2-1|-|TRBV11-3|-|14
TGTGCCAGCAGCGGGACTGGGGCTTACAATGAGCAGTTCTTC
CASSGTGAYNEQFF
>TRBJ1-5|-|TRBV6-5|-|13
TGTGCCAGCGGACATCTGGGGGGTCAGCCCCAGCATTTT
CASGHLGGQPQHF
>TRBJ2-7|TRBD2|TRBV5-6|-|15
TGTGCCAGCAGCTTGGATAGCGGGGAATCCTACGAGCAGTACTTC
CASSLDSGESYEQYF
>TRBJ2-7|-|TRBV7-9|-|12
TGTGCCAGCAGCTTCGAGGGCTACGAGCAGTACTTC
CASSFEGYEQYF
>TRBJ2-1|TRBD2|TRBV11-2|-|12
TGTGCCAGCAGCTTAAGCGGGAGTGAGCAGTTCTTC
CASSLSGSEQFF
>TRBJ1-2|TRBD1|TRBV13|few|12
TGTGCCAGCCTTACAGGGGGGGATGGCTACACCTTC
CASLTGGDGYTF
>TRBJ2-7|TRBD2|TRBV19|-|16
TGTGCCAGTAGTCCAGGACTAGCGGGAGTAAGGTACGAGCAGTACTTC
CASSPGLAGVRYEQYF
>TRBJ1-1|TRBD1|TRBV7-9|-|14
TGTGCCAGCAGCATAACCGGGACAGGGGAAAGAGCTTTCTTT
CASSITGTGERAFF
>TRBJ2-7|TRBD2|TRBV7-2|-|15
TGTGCCAGCAGTTCGACTAGCGGGTTCTCCTACGAGCAGTACTTC
CASSSTSGFSYEQYF
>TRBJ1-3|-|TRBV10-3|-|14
TGTGCCATCAGTGAAGGCCCCGGGAAGAACGCCATATATTTT
CAISEGPGKNAIYF
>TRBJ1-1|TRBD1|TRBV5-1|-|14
TGCGCCAGCAGCTTGGGGCAGGGGGCTGGTGAAGCTTTCTTT
CASSLGQGAGEAFF
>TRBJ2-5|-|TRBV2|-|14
TGTGCCAGCATTCGGGACTCCCGCAAAGGTACCCAGTACTTC
CASIRDSRKGTQYF
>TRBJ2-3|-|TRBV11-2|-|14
TGTGCCAGCAGCTCCAAGCCGGGTCCGGGTACGCAGTATTTT
CASSSKPGPGTQYF
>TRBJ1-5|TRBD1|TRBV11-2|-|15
TGTGCCAGCAGCTTAGGGGACAGGCCAGAGCAGCCCCAGCATTTT
CASSLGDRPEQPQHF
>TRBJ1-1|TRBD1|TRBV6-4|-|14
TGTGCCAGCGGTCCTGGACAGGGTGAAGCTGAAGCTTTCTTT
CASGPGQGEAEAFF
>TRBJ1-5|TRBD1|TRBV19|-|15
TGTGCCAGTAGTAGTTCACAGGGGGTAGGTCAGCCCCAGCATTTT
CASSSSQGVGQPQHF
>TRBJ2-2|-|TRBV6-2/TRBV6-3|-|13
TGTGCCAGCAGTTACAGCTACACCGGGGAGCTGTTTTTT
CASSYSYTGELFF
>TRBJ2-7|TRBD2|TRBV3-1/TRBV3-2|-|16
TGTGCCAGCAGCCTTGGGCTAGCGGGAGGGCTGTACGAGCAGTACTTC
CASSLGLAGGLYEQYF
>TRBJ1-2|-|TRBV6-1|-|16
TGTGCCAGCAGTGGCCGGACAGTAGAGGGGAGCTATGGCTACACCTTC
CASSGRTVEGSYGYTF
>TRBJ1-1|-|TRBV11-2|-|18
TGTGCCAGCAGCTTAGGCGTCCTTTATACAGGGTTGGGCACTGAAGCTTTCTTT
CASSLGVLYTGLGTEAFF